Included here is one T cell receptor beta chain sequence, with context. The specificity of this receptor is unknown. Germline and junction disagree at one end, which may indicate a read error. The CDR3 starts with the cysteine, ends with the phenylalanine, and has 14 residues. Only CDR3 DNA remains: 42 bases, in frame from the first base. Looking up the germline V gene (reference sequence) yields CDR1 SEHNR and CDR2 FQNEAQ. These data belong to a study of tumor-infiltrating lymphocytes in primary liver carcinoma (dated by TCRdb to 2015 to 2018). Describing the broader study: The five patients, three men and two women aged 30 to 69 years, had hepatocellular carcinoma (four) or combined HCC and intrahepatic cholangiocarcinoma (one). Tumors of the five patients were stage T1-T3 N0M0 with maximum diameters of roughly 4.2 to 11 cm. To link TCRbeta repertoire diversity to the local molecular phenotype, the 20 to 25 tumor region samples were profiled with Agilent mRNA microarrays. Each sample produced about 3.5 to 7.13 million productive TCRbeta reads, and read depth showed no significant difference between tissue types. Repertoires from technical replicates were highly reproducible, with mean shared-clone rates approximately 0.88 and correlation coefficients above 0.95. Across five regions of each liver tumor, along with adjacent normal tissue and blood, the study brought together TCRbeta repertoire sequencing, expression microarrays and whole-exome sequencing. TCRbeta repertoire sequencing covered about 35 specimens from 5 patients: about 25 tumor regions, 5 adjacent noncancerous liver tissues and 5 peripheral blood samples.

Total RNA and DNA were co-extracted without cell sorting from 20-30 mg of bulk tissue using the AllPrep DNA/RNA mini kit. Between November 2015 and March 2016, a handful of patients in China with histopathologically diagnosed primary liver carcinoma had their tumors surgically resected. At the time of sampling, the patients had chronic HBV infection and had not received any treatment. Each tumor was sampled at five spatially separated regions: the superior, inferior, left-lateral and right-lateral poles and the tumor centre. Histology showed that every tumor sample contained more than 80% viable tumor cells. Each fresh piece of tumor and adjacent tissue was cut in two, with one half stored in RNAlater at -80 degrees C and the other half sent for histology. A constant-region primer and ProtoScript II reverse transcriptase were used to reverse-transcribe TCRbeta-specific cDNA from roughly 0.5 ug total RNA. Three nested multiplex PCR rounds, following a slightly modified ARM-PCR procedure, were used to build the TCRbeta libraries. The first two PCR rounds used multiplex TRBV1-TRBV30 forward primers with a Cbeta reverse primer, each for roughly 10 cycles. Sample barcodes and Illumina adapters were added in a final 25-cycle PCR using Deep VentR polymerase. Amplicons of 200-500 bp were gel-purified with a QIAquick gel extraction kit before sequencing. TCRbeta amplicons were sequenced on an Illumina HiSeq 2500 with 250-bp paired-end reads. Per the original workflow: Trimmomatic v0.33 was used to quality-trim the reads, and FLASH v1.2.11 was used to merge paired reads so that full CDR3 sequences could be recovered. MiGEC v1.2.1b assigned V, D and J germline segments to the rearranged TCRbeta sequences. Clonotype statistics and Shannon-Wiener diversity indices were calculated with VDJtools v1.0.0. Except for diversity analysis, only each sample's 250 most abundant clonotypes were used in subsequent analyses to reduce sampling bias. TCRdb reran the public reads through fastp at Q25 and MiXCR, keeping productive beta chains. Here each entry gathers all rows of one CDR3 protein and keeps the most common genes and DNA. None of the V and J calls come from the authors' own analysis; TCRdb made them. This sample has approximately 45,000 distinct CDR3 sequences in its table, and around 72% of those were observed once. Over 15% of the sample is held by the ten biggest clonotypes.

Results the study describes overall, beyond this receptor: Only about 8-24% of top clones were present in all five regions of a tumor, suggesting spatial heterogeneity of tumor-infiltrating T cells. Because sequencing covered only the TCR beta chain and unpaired alpha chains were not captured, true repertoire diversity is likely underestimated. Compared with blood, tumors had a significantly larger share of the repertoire taken up by the top 250 clones (p = 0.039). Comparison of CD4+ and CD8+ T cell repertoires was precluded by the use of bulk unsorted samples. Repertoire overlap was found to be higher between tumor regions (mean roughly 36%) than between tumor-adjacent (approximately 17%) or tumor-blood (about 15%) pairs, consistent with antigen-driven expansion. The study included only 4 to 6 patients, and the authors note findings should be validated in a larger study.

Sequencing was carried out using liver tumor tissue from sampling region 2. The cell subset or site label, as the study defines it: tumor region T2, inferior pole. This receptor was taken from a man in his forties with primary liver carcinoma and hepatitis B virus infection. The chain uses TRBV7-9 and TRBJ2-1; the D gene is unclear. The CDR3 protein sequence reads: CASSSDIAHNEQFF. The nucleotide sequence reads TGTGCCAGTAGCTCAGACATTGCCCACAATGAGCAGTTCTTC.